This T cell receptor (beta chain) originates from a study of CD8 T cells in ankylosing spondylitis. Libraries for TCR beta were made by quantitative 5'-RACE with molecular barcodes. TCRdb redid the calling of the 5' RACE reads with MiXCR, one entry per CDR3 protein. The sample carries approximately 250,000 distinct CDR3 sequences, approximately 10% recorded once. This CDR3 spans 13 amino acids. Whole-study results and caveats: A TCR beta motif of fewer than ten highly homologous variants appeared characteristic of ankylosing spondylitis blood. Disease-linked clones were CD8+ and relatively rare in peripheral blood.

In this sample, this clonotype turned up many times. The antigen is unknown. This receptor was identified in a male donor with ankylosing spondylitis or in good health (not recorded which). The chain is built from TRBV21-1 and TRBJ2-7; the table gives TRBD2 as D, unverified against the DNA. TRBV21-1 is given as a pseudogene. Sequences were obtained from blood, either unsorted or a sorted T cell fraction (not recorded which). This chain's CDR3 is CASRVQEVYEQYF. In nucleotides, the CDR3 is TGTGCCAGCAGAGTCCAAGAGGTGTACGAGCAGTACTTC.